These 2 T cell receptor beta chains originate from one sample sequenced in a study of cytomegalovirus exposure and HLA in healthy donors. The primer mix had 60 Vbeta and 13 Jbeta primers. Using immunoSEQ multiplex PCR, the repertoire was profiled, and TCRdb retains in-frame clones only, with some absent. The table has around 190,000 clones, about 80% seen once. Specimen: PBMCs. The source of these receptors is a woman between 40 and 50 years old in good health and CMV-seronegative.

The rearrangement uses TRBV7-2 and TRBJ1-5; 7 positions match TRBD1. V lost 5 bases and J lost 0; bases outside the gene matches: 7. This CDR3 contains 16 residues. Germline values: CDR1 SGHTA, CDR2 FQGNSA. The CDR3 sequence: CASSPGTAYSNQPQHF. In DNA form, the CDR3 reads TGTGCCAGCAGCCCTGGGACAGCTTATAGCAATCAGCCCCAGCATTTT.

This clone has only a few counts. DNA of the CDR3: TGTGCCAGCAGCTCGACAGGGCCCTATGGCTACACCTTC. As protein: CASSSTGPYGYTF. The genes are TRBV7-9 and TRBJ1-2; 7 positions match TRBD1. The ends lost 4 bases at V and 4 bases at J; junction bases unmatched: 3. Germline values: CDR1 SEHNR, CDR2 FQNEAQ (reference sequence). The CDR3 consists of 13 residues.